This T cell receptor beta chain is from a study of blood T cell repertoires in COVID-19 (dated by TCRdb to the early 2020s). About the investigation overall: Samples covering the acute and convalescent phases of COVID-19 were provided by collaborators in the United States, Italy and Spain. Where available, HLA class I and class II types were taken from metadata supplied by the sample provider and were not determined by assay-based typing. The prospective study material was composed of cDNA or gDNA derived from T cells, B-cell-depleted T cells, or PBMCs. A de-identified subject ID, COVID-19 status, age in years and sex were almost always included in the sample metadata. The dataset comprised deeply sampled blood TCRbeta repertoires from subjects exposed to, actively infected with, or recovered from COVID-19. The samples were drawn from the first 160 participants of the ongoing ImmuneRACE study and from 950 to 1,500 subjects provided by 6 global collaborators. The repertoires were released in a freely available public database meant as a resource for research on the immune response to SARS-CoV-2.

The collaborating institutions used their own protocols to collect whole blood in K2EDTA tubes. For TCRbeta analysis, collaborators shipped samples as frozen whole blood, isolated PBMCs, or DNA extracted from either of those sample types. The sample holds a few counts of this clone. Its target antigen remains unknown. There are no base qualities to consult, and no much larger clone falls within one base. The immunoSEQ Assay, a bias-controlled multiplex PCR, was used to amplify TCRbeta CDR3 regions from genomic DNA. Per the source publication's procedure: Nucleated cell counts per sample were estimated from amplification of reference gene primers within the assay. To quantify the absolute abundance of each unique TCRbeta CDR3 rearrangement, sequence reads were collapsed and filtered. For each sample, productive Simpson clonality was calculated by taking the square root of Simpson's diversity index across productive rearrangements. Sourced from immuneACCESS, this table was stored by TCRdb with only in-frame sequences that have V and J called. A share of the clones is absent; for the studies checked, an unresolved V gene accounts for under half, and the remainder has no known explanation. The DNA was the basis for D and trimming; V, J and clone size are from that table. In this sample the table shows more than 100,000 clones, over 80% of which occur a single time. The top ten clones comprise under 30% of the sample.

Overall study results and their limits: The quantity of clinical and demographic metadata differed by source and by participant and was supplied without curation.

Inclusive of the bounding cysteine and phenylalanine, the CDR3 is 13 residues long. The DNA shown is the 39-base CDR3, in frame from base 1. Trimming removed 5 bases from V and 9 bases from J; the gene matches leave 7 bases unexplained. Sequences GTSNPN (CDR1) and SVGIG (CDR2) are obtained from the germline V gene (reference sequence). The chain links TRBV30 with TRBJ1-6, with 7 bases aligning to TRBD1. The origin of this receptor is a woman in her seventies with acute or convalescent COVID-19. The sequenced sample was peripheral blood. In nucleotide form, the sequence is TGTGCCTGGGAAAGGCAGGGGGGTTCACCCCTCCACTTT. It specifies CAWERQGGSPLHF.